This T cell receptor (beta chain) was recovered during a study of blood T cell repertoires in COVID-19. The wider study: Sources were T cells, B-cell-depleted T cells, or PBMCs; the material itself was cDNA or gDNA.

Original data processing: The authors estimated nucleated cell counts from reference gene primer amplification. Method: immunoSEQ multiplex PCR; TCRdb's copy keeps in-frame clones and lacks some. V, J and clone size were drawn from that table, and D and trimming were deduced from the DNA. The table includes under 300,000 clones, approximately 83% detected once. This study enrolled people aged roughly 18 to 90 from roughly 22 US geographic areas. The length of the CDR3 is 15 residues. Per the germline V gene, CDR1 is SGHDN and CDR2 is FVKESK. J lost 9 bases, V lost 1 base, and 8 bases had no gene match.

The sample was PBMCs or T cells enriched from blood (not recorded which). The chain joins TRBV14 to TRBJ2-1, with TRBD2 matching 8 bases. This clonotype was sampled from a woman aged 40-49 years with acute COVID-19. The CDR3 region is CASSQVNGRAFEQFF. Written as DNA, the CDR3 is TGTGCCAGCAGCCAAGTAAACGGGAGGGCCTTTGAGCAGTTCTTC.